The 17 T cell receptor beta chains reported below all come from one sample, sequenced in a study of Graves' ophthalmopathy and Graves' hyperthyroidism. TCR beta CDR3 amplification used RNA transcripts. RT-PCR in the first round used HTBI primers; a second-round multiplex PCR followed. TCRdb re-called the multiplex PCR reads through MiXCR, storing one row per CDR3 protein. The sample carries approximately 700,000 distinct CDR3 sequences, about 41% recorded once. Sample: peripheral blood. Receptors originate from an adult man with Graves' ophthalmopathy.

This clonotype was found a few times. The chain carries TRBV4-2 and TRBJ1-2; D may be TRBD1 (5 bases). Germline V lookup: CDR1 LGHNA, CDR2 YNFKEQ. V dropped 0 bases and J dropped 8 bases, with 16 bases sitting between them. The CDR3 has 15 residues. The CDR3 bases are TGTGCCAGCAGCCAAGAAACGGCACCGGGGGAAGGCTACACCTTC. This translates into CASSQETAPGEGYTF.

The chain recombines TRBV9 with TRBJ2-7; D may match TRBD1 or TRBD2 (5 bases each). Trimming took off 4 bases at V and 7 bases at J, with 18 bases between the two ends. The CDR3 length is 14 residues. CDR1 is SGDLS and CDR2 is YYNGEE in the germline V gene. Here the CDR3 DNA reads TGTGCCAGCAGCCCAAGTGGGGGATACAATGAGCAGTACTTC. Translated: CASSPSGGYNEQYF.

This clonotype was observed at least ten times. CDR3 amino acids: CASSLVPGVMSYEQYF. The CDR3 DNA reads as TGTGCCAGCAGCTTAGTTCCCGGCGTAATGTCCTACGAGCAGTACTTC. The chain combines TRBV7-6 with TRBJ2-7; D gene uncertain. The CDR3 length is 16 residues. With 1 base removed from V and 1 base from J, the gap between germline ends came to 14 bases. Germline-derived CDR1 and CDR2 are SGHVS and FNYEAQ.

This clonotype showed up many times. This chain links TRBV19 with TRBJ1-3; D remains ambiguous. Deletions cut 7 bases from V and 2 bases from J, with 15 bases between. CDR1 is LNHDA, CDR2 SQIVND, per germline (reference sequence). This CDR3 contains 15 residues. This chain's CDR3 is CASTPLSPAGNTIYF. CDR3 nucleotides: TGTGCCAGTACCCCGCTTAGTCCGGCTGGAAACACCATATATTTT.

This clonotype was seen a few times. This rearrangement joins TRBV2 to TRBJ1-2; D might be TRBD1 (5 bases). Germline V gene data show CDR1 as SNHLY and CDR2 as FYNNEI. V was clipped by 5 bases and J by 2 bases, with 15 bases between them. The CDR3 covers 15 residues. In DNA form, the CDR3 reads TGTGCCAGCAGTTTAAGAGGACGGACAAACTATGGCTACACCTTC. Residues: CASSLRGRTNYGYTF.

The chain has TRBV20-1 and TRBJ1-1; TRBD1 agrees at 8 bases. CDR1 DFQATT and CDR2 SNEGSKA come from the germline V gene (reference sequence). This CDR3 contains 14 residues. V shed 3 bases, J shed 5 bases, and the junction held 8 bases outside the gene matches. The CDR3 here is CSASATGAATEAFF. For the CDR3, the DNA is TGCAGTGCTAGCGCGACAGGGGCGGCGACTGAAGCTTTCTTT.

The chain carries TRBV6-5 and TRBJ1-6, with a weak D call TRBD1 (5 bases). Looked up from germline, CDR1 is MNHEY and CDR2 is SVGAGI. V gave up 6 bases and J gave up 2 bases, with 14 bases separating them. The CDR3 covers 16 residues. In nucleotides, the CDR3 is TGTGCCAGCAGACCGCGGGACTTCACCTATAATTCACCCCTCCACTTT. Its translation: CASRPRDFTYNSPLHF.

This clonotype was observed at least ten times. This chain joins TRBV2 and TRBJ2-7; 7 bases agree with TRBD1. From germline, CDR1 is SNHLY and CDR2 FYNNEI. V lost 5 bases to trimming and J lost 0 bases; unmatched junction nucleotides: 19. The CDR3 runs to 19 residues. The CDR3 sequence is CASSSLGENRGRSSYEQYF. The CDR3 region has the DNA TGTGCCAGCAGTTCCCTGGGGGAGAACAGGGGCAGGAGCTCCTACGAGCAGTACTTC. The whole variable domain, filled in from reference TRBV2 and TRBJ2-7, reads EPEVTQTPSHQVTQMGQEVILRCVPISNHLYFYWYRQILGQKVEFLVSFYNNEISEKSEIFDDQFSVERPDGSNFTLKIRSTKLEDSAMYFCASSSLGENRGRSSYEQYFGPGTRLTVT.

There are a few counts of this clonotype. V is TRBV4-1 and J is TRBJ1-2, with D possibly matching TRBD1 (5 bases). V shed 3 bases and J shed 6 bases, with 14 bases lying between them. CDR1 and CDR2 (germline): MGHRA, YSYEKL. The CDR3 runs 14 residues. CDR3 loop: CASSQATGGDGYTF. The CDR3 bases are TGCGCCAGCAGCCAGGCGACCGGGGGTGATGGCTACACCTTC.

The sample holds many counts of this clonotype. J is TRBJ2-3 and V is TRBV24-1; TRBD1 or TRBD2 may be the D gene (5 bases each). Germline V gene data show CDR1 as KGHDR and CDR2 as SFDVKD. This CDR3 spans 14 amino acids. The V gene lost 4 bases and the J gene lost 9 bases, with 16 bases spanning the gap. The CDR3 spells CATSDTRTWGTQYF. The CDR3 region has the DNA TGTGCCACCAGTGACACACGGACTTGGGGGACGCAGTATTTT.

Many counts were recorded for this clonotype. The chain carries TRBV7-2 and TRBJ2-5; the D gene is possibly TRBD2 (5 bases). This CDR3 has 13 amino acids. Trimming shortened V by 5 bases and J by 2 bases, and 9 bases separated the two germline ends. Germline V gene lookup returns CDR1 SGHTA and CDR2 FQGNSA. This CDR3 reads CASSHPGQETQYF. The CDR3 DNA reads TGTGCCAGCAGCCACCCGGGGCAAGAGACCCAGTACTTC.

The rearrangement links TRBV6-2 or TRBV6-3 to TRBJ1-6; 9 bases agree with TRBD1. The junction had 6 bases not matched to a gene; V was cut back by 4 bases and J by 8 bases. Germline lookup yields CDR1 MNHEY and CDR2 SVGEGT. This CDR3 region has 15 residues. CDR3 region: CASSSPGQGHSPLHF. CDR3 nucleotides: TGTGCCAGCAGTTCTCCGGGACAGGGTCATTCACCCCTCCACTTT.

Of note for this clonotype: A much larger clone sits a single nucleotide away, making a read error possible. The chain joins TRBV5-1 to TRBJ2-5; D is ambiguous. CDR1 and CDR2 (germline): SGHRS, YFSETQ. Between the trimmed V and J ends, which lost 4 bases and 6 bases, there was a span of 10 bases. The length of the CDR3 is 12 residues. The CDR3 bases are TGCGCCAGCAGCGGAATAGCCAAGACCCAGTACTTC. Protein sequence: CASSGIAKTQYF.

This clonotype was counted at least ten times. This chain links TRBV2 with TRBJ1-1; D gene unclear. This CDR3 contains 13 residues. The germline CDR1 and CDR2 sequences are SNHLY and FYNNEI. V dropped 6 bases and J dropped 2 bases, with 10 bases sitting between them. The CDR3 DNA follows: TGTGCCAGCAGGCCGATCATTAACACTGAAGCTTTCTTT. The encoded protein is CASRPIINTEAFF. Together with reference TRBV2 and TRBJ1-1, the CDR3 gives the full variable domain: EPEVTQTPSHQVTQMGQEVILRCVPISNHLYFYWYRQILGQKVEFLVSFYNNEISEKSEIFDDQFSVERPDGSNFTLKIRSTKLEDSAMYFCASRPIINTEAFFGQGTRLTVV.

This clonotype showed up many times. V and J are TRBV7-2 and TRBJ2-2; D is unclear. The CDR3 covers 15 residues. The germline V gene encodes CDR1 SGHTA and CDR2 FQGNSA. Trimming left V 3 bases short and J 2 bases short, with 10 bases between. CDR3 sequence reads: CASSFMGINTGELFF. The CDR3 DNA reads TGTGCCAGCAGCTTTATGGGGATTAACACCGGGGAGCTGTTTTTT. Filled out from reference TRBV7-2 and TRBJ2-2, the complete variable domain reads GAGVSQSPSNKVTEKGKDVELRCDPISGHTALYWYRQSLGQGLEFLIYFQGNSAPDKSGLPSDRFSAERTGGSVSTLTIQRTQQEDSAVYLCASSFMGINTGELFFGEGSRLTVL.

With respect to this clonotype: The junction does not match germline at one end; this may be a read error. J is TRBJ1-1 and V is TRBV7-3; D may be TRBD1 (5 bases). CDR1 SGHTA and CDR2 FQGTGA come from the germline V gene. The CDR3 totals 15 residues. CDR3 coding DNA: TGCGCCAGCAGCGGGGCAGTACTGGGGGGCACTGAAGCTTTCTTT. This encodes CASSGAVLGGTEAFF.

This clonotype was counted many times. The V and J genes are TRBV7-2 and TRBJ2-7; 10 bases match TRBD1. CDR1 and CDR2 from the germline V gene are SGHTA and FQGNSA. This CDR3 comprises 14 residues. V shed 3 bases and J 4 bases; nucleotides not matched to a gene: 3. CDR3 sequence reads: CASSFGTGVYEQYF. Written as DNA, the CDR3 is TGTGCCAGCAGCTTTGGGACAGGGGTGTACGAGCAGTACTTC.